Listed below are T cell receptor beta chains from one sample, sequenced in a study of memory B cells and T cells in multiple sclerosis. Some clones are missing from TCRdb's copy, which holds only in-frame ones; the method was immunoSEQ multiplex PCR. The data contain about 7,600 clones, roughly 64% of them singletons. Sequencing was carried out using memory (CD45RO+) CD8+ T cells from blood. The receptors come from a human donor with multiple sclerosis. CDR3s include the opening cysteine and the closing phenylalanine or tryptophan. D genes are given only for firm matches. Clone size is not always given. Where it is, it says once, few, many or a class for expanded clones.

V gene: TRBV6-5
J gene: TRBJ2-7
clone size: -
D gene: -
CDR3 DNA: TGTGCCAGCAGTTACGGGGACACAACCTACGAGCAGTACTTC
CDR3 protein: CASSYGDTTYEQYF

V gene: TRBV2
J gene: TRBJ2-3
clone size: once
D gene: -
CDR3 DNA: TGTGCCAGCACTGAGGGGCCAGATACGCAGTATTTT
CDR3 protein: CASTEGPDTQYF

V gene: TRBV6-1
J gene: TRBJ2-3
clone size: -
D gene: TRBD2
CDR3 DNA: TGTGCCAGCAGTGAGACTAGCGGGGGGCCTACAGATACGCAGTATTTT
CDR3 protein: CASSETSGGPTDTQYF

V gene: TRBV5-1
J gene: TRBJ2-7
clone size: few
D gene: -
CDR3 DNA: TGCGCCAGCAGCCTCGGACAAATCGTCGACGAGCAGTACTTC
CDR3 protein: CASSLGQIVDEQYF

V gene: TRBV28
J gene: TRBJ2-7
clone size: once
D gene: -
CDR3 DNA: TGTGCCAGCAGTTCTTTATATGGCGGTATCTCCTACGAGCAGTACTTC
CDR3 protein: CASSSLYGGISYEQYF

V gene: TRBV6-5
J gene: TRBJ2-7
clone size: few
D gene: -
CDR3 DNA: TGTGCCAGCAGTTTAACCGCGAACTACGAGCAGTACTTC
CDR3 protein: CASSLTANYEQYF

V gene: TRBV6-1
J gene: TRBJ1-2
clone size: once
D gene: TRBD1
CDR3 DNA: TGTGCCAGCAGTGAATCGGAGGGGGCCGGTGGCTACACCTTC
CDR3 protein: CASSESEGAGGYTF

V gene: TRBV5-1
J gene: TRBJ2-4
clone size: few
D gene: -
CDR3 DNA: TGCGCCAGCAGCTTGGAGCCAGGGATGGATGGCAAAAACATTCAGTACTTC
CDR3 protein: CASSLEPGMDGKNIQYF

V gene: TRBV29-1
J gene: TRBJ2-2
clone size: -
D gene: -
CDR3 DNA: TGCAGCGTTCAAGGGGGGGAGAGTAGTACCGGGGAGCTGTTTTTT
CDR3 protein: CSVQGGESSTGELFF

V gene: TRBV19
J gene: TRBJ1-3
clone size: once
D gene: TRBD1
CDR3 DNA: TGTGCCAGTAGAAGGACAGGGCTGAGGGCTGGAAACACCATATATTTT
CDR3 protein: CASRRTGLRAGNTIYF

V gene: TRBV6-1
J gene: TRBJ1-2
clone size: -
D gene: TRBD1
CDR3 DNA: TGTGCCAGCAGTGGGCAGGGGGCAGTCTATGGCTACACCTTC
CDR3 protein: CASSGQGAVYGYTF

V gene: TRBV10-1
J gene: TRBJ2-2
clone size: -
D gene: TRBD2
CDR3 DNA: TGCGCCAGCAGCCGAGGGCTAGCGGGAGGTGCCGGGGAGCTGTTTTTT
CDR3 protein: CASSRGLAGGAGELFF

V gene: TRBV5-6
J gene: TRBJ2-3
clone size: -
D gene: -
CDR3 DNA: TGTGCCAGCAGCGTGACATGGGAGACAGATACGCAGTATTTT
CDR3 protein: CASSVTWETDTQYF

V gene: TRBV6-5
J gene: TRBJ2-5
clone size: -
D gene: -
CDR3 DNA: TGTGCCAGCAGCCGGTTCGCGGTGGATCCGGAGACCCAGTACTTC
CDR3 protein: CASSRFAVDPETQYF

V gene: TRBV6-5
J gene: TRBJ2-1
clone size: -
D gene: -
CDR3 DNA: TGTGCCAGCAGTTACTCGAGTCTTGTCAACAATGAGCAGTTCTTC
CDR3 protein: CASSYSSLVNNEQFF

V gene: TRBV7-6
J gene: TRBJ2-1
clone size: -
D gene: TRBD1
CDR3 DNA: TGTGCCAGCAGCGCAAACATACCGGGACAGGGGTTATACAATGAGCAGTTCTTC
CDR3 protein: CASSANIPGQGLYNEQFF

V gene: TRBV6-5
J gene: TRBJ2-7
clone size: -
D gene: -
CDR3 DNA: TGCGCCAGCAGTTCAGGGGACGAGCAGTACTTC
CDR3 protein: CASSSGDEQYF

V gene: TRBV2
J gene: TRBJ2-3
clone size: few
D gene: TRBD2
CDR3 DNA: TGTGCAAGCAGCGACAGCGGGAGAGGGGCAGATCCGCAGTATTTT
CDR3 protein: CASSDSGRGADPQYF

V gene: TRBV11-2
J gene: TRBJ2-4
clone size: once
D gene: -
CDR3 DNA: TGTGCCAGCAGCCTGCAGGGCTATGCCAAAAACATTCAGTACTTC
CDR3 protein: CASSLQGYAKNIQYF

V gene: TRBV2
J gene: TRBJ2-1
clone size: -
D gene: TRBD2
CDR3 DNA: TGTGCCAGCAGCGCTACTAGCGGGGGGACCAGCTCCTACAATGAGCAGTTCTTC
CDR3 protein: CASSATSGGTSSYNEQFF

V gene: TRBV19
J gene: TRBJ1-1
clone size: -
D gene: -
CDR3 DNA: TGTGCCAGTAGTATAAAGGCGGGTTCTGAAGCTTTCTTT
CDR3 protein: CASSIKAGSEAFF

V gene: TRBV30
J gene: TRBJ2-6
clone size: -
D gene: -
CDR3 DNA: TGTGCCTGGAGTGTACCGGCAGGGAATGGGGCTGACGTCCTGACTTTC
CDR3 protein: CAWSVPAGNGADVLTF

V gene: TRBV2
J gene: TRBJ2-7
clone size: -
D gene: -
CDR3 DNA: TGTGCCAGCAGTGAACGCTGGCAGGGCTACGAGCAGTACTTC
CDR3 protein: CASSERWQGYEQYF

V gene: TRBV7-9
J gene: TRBJ2-3
clone size: few
D gene: -
CDR3 DNA: TGTGCCAGCAGAAGAGATGATACGCAGTATTTT
CDR3 protein: CASRRDDTQYF

V gene: TRBV11-2
J gene: TRBJ2-5
clone size: medium-sized
D gene: -
CDR3 DNA: TGTGCAACCGAAGGCGGCAGGGAAAGAGAGACCCAGTACTTC
CDR3 protein: CATEGGRERETQYF

V gene: TRBV4-1
J gene: TRBJ2-7
clone size: -
D gene: -
CDR3 DNA: TGCGCCAGCAGCGCCCGACTAGAAAGTTCCTACGAGCAGTACTTC
CDR3 protein: CASSARLESSYEQYF

V gene: TRBV5-4
J gene: TRBJ1-2
clone size: -
D gene: TRBD1
CDR3 DNA: TGTGCCAGCAGCTTGGGACAGGGGCGAGGCTACACCTTC
CDR3 protein: CASSLGQGRGYTF

V gene: TRBV15
J gene: TRBJ2-2
clone size: -
D gene: TRBD2
CDR3 DNA: TGTGCCACCAGCAGATCACCCCTAGACGCCGGGGGGTACACCGGGGAGCTGTTTTTT
CDR3 protein: CATSRSPLDAGGYTGELFF

V gene: TRBV5-1
J gene: TRBJ1-2
clone size: -
D gene: -
CDR3 DNA: TGCGCCAGCAGCTTGACAGGGAACAACTATGGCTACACCTTC
CDR3 protein: CASSLTGNNYGYTF

V gene: TRBV4-2
J gene: TRBJ2-7
clone size: -
D gene: -
CDR3 DNA: TGTGCCAGCAGCCCGGCAGGGCGGATCGACTACGAGCAGTACTTC
CDR3 protein: CASSPAGRIDYEQYF

V gene: TRBV19
J gene: TRBJ2-3
clone size: -
D gene: TRBD2
CDR3 DNA: TGTGCCAGTAGTATACGGAGCGGGGGATGGACAGATACGCAGTATTTT
CDR3 protein: CASSIRSGGWTDTQYF

V gene: TRBV28
J gene: TRBJ2-7
clone size: -
D gene: -
CDR3 DNA: TGTGCCAGCAGTTTATTGGCAGGGGGGCAATCCTACGAGCAGTACTTC
CDR3 protein: CASSLLAGGQSYEQYF

V gene: TRBV5-1
J gene: TRBJ1-1
clone size: -
D gene: -
CDR3 DNA: TGCGCCAGCAGCTTGGGAGGTCGGACTGAAGCTTTCTTT
CDR3 protein: CASSLGGRTEAFF

V gene: TRBV13
J gene: TRBJ2-3
clone size: few
D gene: -
CDR3 DNA: TGTGCCAGCAGCTTAGGGGGGGCGGATACGCAGTATTTT
CDR3 protein: CASSLGGADTQYF

V gene: TRBV6-4
J gene: TRBJ2-3
clone size: -
D gene: TRBD2
CDR3 DNA: TGTGCCAGCAGTGTACTAGCGGGAGGCGAGGATACGCAGTATTTT
CDR3 protein: CASSVLAGGEDTQYF

V gene: TRBV25-1
J gene: TRBJ1-5
clone size: -
D gene: -
CDR3 DNA: TGTGCCAGCAGTGAATATCCGACTGGGCCCCAGCATTTT
CDR3 protein: CASSEYPTGPQHF

V gene: TRBV2
J gene: TRBJ2-6
clone size: -
D gene: -
CDR3 DNA: TGTGCCAGCAGTAGCGGACAGTTGAGCTCTGGGGCCAACGTCCTGACTTTC
CDR3 protein: CASSSGQLSSGANVLTF

V gene: TRBV27
J gene: TRBJ2-5
clone size: -
D gene: -
CDR3 DNA: TGTGCCAGCAGGGTTGGAGGAGACGGGCTTCACTTC
CDR3 protein: CASRVGGDGLHF

V gene: TRBV18
J gene: TRBJ2-3
clone size: medium-sized
D gene: TRBD2
CDR3 DNA: TGTGCCGGCCGACTAGCGGGGAAAGATACGCAGTATTTT
CDR3 protein: CAGRLAGKDTQYF

V gene: TRBV9
J gene: TRBJ2-2
clone size: -
D gene: TRBD1
CDR3 DNA: TGTGCCAGCAGCGTAGGTCGGGGACAGGGGGCTACCGGGGAGCTGTTTTTT
CDR3 protein: CASSVGRGQGATGELFF

V gene: TRBV2
J gene: TRBJ2-7
clone size: -
D gene: TRBD1
CDR3 DNA: TGTGCCAGCAGTACACCCGGGACAGGGGACGGGATCTACGAGCAGTACTTC
CDR3 protein: CASSTPGTGDGIYEQYF

V gene: TRBV14
J gene: TRBJ2-5
clone size: -
D gene: TRBD1
CDR3 DNA: TGTGCCAGCAGCCAAAGTGGACAGGAGATCCAAGAGACCCAGTACTTC
CDR3 protein: CASSQSGQEIQETQYF

V gene: TRBV4-2
J gene: TRBJ2-6
clone size: -
D gene: -
CDR3 DNA: TGTGCCAGCAGCCAACCGACAGCCTCTGGGGCCAACGTCCTGACTTTC
CDR3 protein: CASSQPTASGANVLTF